This record concerns one T cell receptor beta chain sequence. Method: immunoSEQ multiplex PCR; TCRdb's copy keeps in-frame clones and lacks some. The sample lists approximately 210,000 clones; approximately 82% were seen once. This sample is drawn from a study of blood T cell repertoires in COVID-19. Turning to the study itself: Samples representing acute and convalescent COVID-19 were sourced from the United States, Italy and Spain. PBMCs, B-cell-depleted T cells, or T cells provided the cDNA or gDNA that made up the material.

In germline, CDR1 is MDHEN, CDR2 SYDVKM. The length of the CDR3 is 15 residues. Deletions cut 1 base from V and 4 bases from J, with 11 bases between. Everyone who took part was roughly 18 to 95 years old, and they came from over 20 US areas. Symptom resolution, clearance, or two negative PCRs marked the recovered donors of Cohort 3. This chain connects TRBV28 to TRBJ1-3, with D possibly TRBD1 on 5 matching bases. The specimen was PBMCs or T cells enriched from blood (not recorded which). The sequence came from a man aged 35 to 55 who had recovered from COVID-19. The DNA for the CDR3 is TGTGCCAGCAGTTTATCCCCAGGGCAAGGAAACACCATATATTTT. As protein: CASSLSPGQGNTIYF.